Presented here are 15 T cell receptor beta chains from one specimen sequenced in a study of T cells after yellow fever vaccination. TCRdb re-derived calls from the 5' RACE reads in MiXCR, one entry per CDR3 protein. This table holds about 31,000 distinct CDR3 sequences, approximately 10% found once. Sequences were derived from PBMCs, either bulk or a sorted T-cell subset (CD4+, CD8+, memory, or dextramer-sorted; not recorded which), sampled roughly 14 days after the first yellow fever vaccination. These receptors were taken from a man aged 18 to 29 who received the YFV17D yellow fever vaccine.

This clonotype has at least ten counts. The rearrangement joins TRBV18 to TRBJ1-5; TRBD1 might be the D (6 bases). The CDR3 loop spans 17 amino acids. V was pared by 1 base and J by 0 bases, with 13 bases between. Per the germline V gene, CDR1 is KGHSH and CDR2 is LQKENI. The CDR3 spells CASSPLPGHNSNQPQHF. CDR3 in DNA: TGTGCCAGCTCACCACTTCCGGGACACAATAGCAATCAGCCCCAGCATTTT.

The table lists this clonotype with many counts. The chain couples TRBV24-1 to TRBJ1-2, with 10 bases identical to TRBD1. CDR1 and CDR2 from the germline V gene are KGHDR and SFDVKD. Unmatched junction bases numbered 25, after V lost 9 bases and J lost 4 bases. This CDR3 has 20 residues. The CDR3 is CATGPRRNLWDRGSPYGYTF. The DNA of the CDR3 is TGTGCCACCGGCCCCCGTCGCAACCTATGGGACAGGGGATCCCCCTATGGCTACACCTTC.

This clonotype was picked up many times. The rearrangement links TRBV6-5 to TRBJ1-2, with 9 bases matching TRBD1. V was pared by 4 bases and J by 3 bases, with 0 bases of the junction left unmatched. Germline CDR1 reads MNHEY; CDR2 reads SVGAGI. The CDR3 is 13 residues long. CDR3 in DNA: TGTGCCAGCAGTTGGACAGGGGACTATGGCTACACCTTC. Translated, it gives CASSWTGDYGYTF.

This clonotype has a count of ten or more. CDR3 bases: TGTGCCAGCAGTGAAGCTGGCAGGGACCAGCCCCAGCATTTT. It yields the protein CASSEAGRDQPQHF. This sequence joins TRBV2 and TRBJ1-5; a weak D match, TRBD1 (5 bases). Trimming cost V 0 bases and J 7 bases, with 10 bases left between them. Germline V lookup: CDR1 SNHLY, CDR2 FYNNEI. The CDR3 covers 14 residues.

This clonotype was observed many times. The chain carries TRBV5-1 and TRBJ2-5, with TRBD2 matching 13 bases. Trimming cost V 5 bases and J 5 bases; bases outside gene matches: 9. The CDR3 covers 16 residues. Looked up from germline, CDR1 is SGHRS and CDR2 is YFSETQ. The CDR3 bases are TGCGCCAGCAGGACTAGCGGGGGGCCACAGTGGGAGACCCAGTACTTC. Protein: CASRTSGGPQWETQYF.

This clonotype was counted ten times or more. The rearrangement links TRBV7-7 to TRBJ2-1; no clear D gene. Trimming took 1 base from V and 10 from J, leaving 14 bases between them. Germline V CDR1 and CDR2: SSHAT, FNYEAQ (reference sequence). The CDR3 is 14 residues long. CDR3 in amino acids: CASSLEGFATEQFF. The CDR3 nucleotides are TGTGCCAGCAGCTTAGAAGGTTTCGCCACCGAGCAGTTCTTC.

This clonotype was counted many times. The chain joins TRBV25-1 to TRBJ1-1, with D maybe TRBD1 (6 bases). The germline CDR1 and CDR2 sequences are MGHDK and SYGVNS. V was pared by 3 bases and J by 4 bases, with 12 bases between. The CDR3 loop spans 14 amino acids. CDR3 DNA: TGTGCCAGCAGTGATTGGCAGGGGAGCACTGAAGCTTTCTTT. It translates to CASSDWQGSTEAFF.

This clonotype was seen many times. The chain combines TRBV6-5 with TRBJ2-3; 7 bases fit TRBD1. After removal of 6 bases from V and 1 base from J, the junction contained 7 bases not matched to a gene. CDR1 and CDR2 (germline): MNHEY, SVGAGI. The CDR3 contains 15 residues. The CDR3 region is CASRHRGDGTDTQYF. The CDR3 DNA reads TGTGCCAGCAGACACAGGGGCGATGGCACAGATACGCAGTATTTT.

Many counts were recorded for this clonotype. J is TRBJ1-4 and V is TRBV7-9; no clear D gene. The V gene's germline CDR1 is SEHNR and CDR2 FQNEAQ (reference sequence). V lost 5 bases and J lost 7, with 2 bases in between. The CDR3 consists of 10 residues. The CDR3 DNA reads TGTGCCAGCAGCGGTGAAAAACTGTTTTTT. This codes for CASSGEKLFF.

The sample holds many counts of this clonotype. This chain links TRBV7-2 with TRBJ1-1; the D gene is possibly TRBD1 (6 bases). Looked up from germline, CDR1 is SGHTA and CDR2 is FQGNSA. V was cut by 4 bases and J by 7 bases, with 22 bases left in between. There are 16 residues in the CDR3. Here the CDR3 DNA reads TGTGCCAGCAGCTATAGCATCTGGGGGCAGAGCGGTGAAGCTTTCTTT. Translation gives CASSYSIWGQSGEAFF.

This clonotype was picked up many times. The chain couples TRBV24-1 to TRBJ2-3, with unresolved D. The CDR3 sequence is 17 residues long. V lost 5 bases and J lost 0, with 17 bases in between. Per the germline V gene, CDR1 is KGHDR and CDR2 is SFDVKD. CDR3 region: CATSALGWTESTDTQYF. CDR3 in DNA: TGTGCCACCAGTGCCCTCGGATGGACGGAAAGCACAGATACGCAGTATTTT.

This clonotype has ten or more counts. This chain joins TRBV19 and TRBJ2-5; 8 positions match TRBD1. CDR1 is LNHDA, CDR2 SQIVND, per germline (reference sequence). This CDR3 region has 14 residues. J gave up 6 bases and V 10 bases, and 13 bases lay outside the gene matches. The chain's CDR3 is CATAGTGLSQTQYF. For the CDR3, the DNA is TGTGCCACCGCCGGGACAGGCCTAAGCCAGACCCAGTACTTC.

At least ten counts were recorded for this clonotype. Here the CDR3 DNA reads TGTGCCAGCAGCGGCCTCCCTGGACTAAAAATGCCGGGAGATACGCAGTATTTT. Its translation: CASSGLPGLKMPGDTQYF. The chain links TRBV9 to TRBJ2-3, with TRBD2 as a possible D gene (6 bases). The CDR3 has 18 residues. Trimming removed 3 bases from V and 5 bases from J, with 25 bases in between. CDR1 is SGDLS, CDR2 YYNGEE, per germline.

A note on this clonotype: One base away lies a much larger clone, so this may be a sequencing read error. The chain couples TRBV2 to TRBJ1-6; 7 bases fit TRBD1. Germline loops: CDR1 SNHLY, CDR2 FYNNEI. CDR3 length equals 15 residues. CDR3 amino acids: CASYLDRASNSPLNF. The CDR3 nucleotides are TGTGCCAGCTACCTTGACAGGGCATCAAACTCACCCCTCAACTTT.

This clonotype appeared many times. The chain combines TRBV5-1 with TRBJ1-6, with no clear D. With 4 bases removed from V and 8 bases from J, the gap between germline ends came to 10 bases. CDR1 and CDR2 (germline): SGHRS, YFSETQ. This CDR3 comprises 13 residues. This CDR3 is CASSRVTDSPLHF. As DNA, the CDR3 is TGCGCCAGCAGCCGGGTTACTGATTCACCCCTCCACTTT.